The 9 T cell receptor beta chains presented below share a single source sample, sequenced in a study of T-cell reconstitution after alpha-beta-depleted transplantation in children. A TCRbeta library incorporating unique molecular identifiers was prepared. TCRdb re-analysed the PCR reads in MiXCR, keeping a single row per CDR3 protein. The table includes over 90,000 distinct CDR3 sequences, roughly 7.1% detected once. Sample: PBMCs, taken before TCRalphabeta/CD19-depleted stem cell transplant. The origin of the receptors is a boy between 2 and 15 years old with acute lymphoblastic leukemia, due to receive a stem cell transplant.

The rearrangement uses TRBV14 and TRBJ2-5; D is possibly TRBD1 or TRBD2 (5 bases each). Trimming left V 4 bases short and J 1 base short, with 10 bases between. Germline V gene sequence: CDR1 SGHDN, CDR2 FVKESK. This CDR3 has 14 amino acids. The chain's CDR3 is CASSPGPLQETQYF. CDR3 bases: TGTGCCAGCAGCCCGGGGCCCCTCCAAGAGACCCAGTACTTC.

At least ten counts were recorded for this clonotype. This chain connects TRBV7-9 to TRBJ2-5, with 11 positions matching TRBD2. Looked up from germline, CDR1 is SEHNR and CDR2 is FQNEAQ (reference sequence). Losses at the gene ends were 5 bases for V and 5 bases for J; bases not matched to a gene: 4. This CDR3 has 14 amino acids. The CDR3 protein is CASSSRTSGETQYF. The DNA of the CDR3 is TGTGCCAGCAGCAGCAGGACTAGCGGGGAGACCCAGTACTTC. The variable domain in full, completed from reference TRBV7-9 and TRBJ2-5, reads DTGVSQNPRHKITKRGQNVTFRCDPISEHNRLYWYRQTLGQGPEFLTYFQNEAQLEKSRLLSDRFSAERPKGSFSTLEIQRTEQGDSAMYLCASSSRTSGETQYFGPGTRLLVL.

In this sample, this clonotype turned up a few times. This chain links TRBV12-3 or TRBV12-4 with TRBJ1-3; D possibly corresponds to TRBD1 (5 bases). Trimming stripped 5 bases from V and 2 bases from J, with 13 bases between. CDR3 length equals 15 residues. The CDR3 sequence is CASSGGPNTGNTIYF. The CDR3 DNA follows: TGTGCCAGCAGTGGGGGACCGAACACTGGAAACACCATATATTTT.

This clonotype has a handful of counts. The chain recombines TRBV5-6 with TRBJ2-7; D remains unclear. With 6 bases removed from V and 3 bases from J, the gap between germline ends came to 10 bases. Per germline, CDR1 SGHDT and CDR2 YYEEEE. The CDR3 runs to 12 residues. The CDR3, as DNA: TGTGCCAGCACCTCGCCGGGCTACGAGCAGTACTTC. It is translated as CASTSPGYEQYF. Drawing the rest from reference TRBV5-6 and TRBJ2-7, the complete variable domain is DAGVTQSPTHLIKTRGQQVTLRCSPKSGHDTVSWYQQALGQGPQFIFQYYEEEERQRGNFPDRFSGHQFPNYSSELNVNALLLGDSALYLCASTSPGYEQYFGPGTRLTVT.

This clonotype has a count of ten or more. The J gene is TRBJ2-1, the V gene TRBV7-2; the D call may be TRBD1 or TRBD2 (5 bases each). Per germline, CDR1 SGHTA and CDR2 FQGNSA. Deletions cut 0 bases from V and 10 bases from J, with 13 bases between. The CDR3 loop spans 14 amino acids. The CDR3 here is CASSLASRGREQFF. The CDR3 DNA sequence: TGTGCCAGCAGCTTAGCCTCACGGGGCCGGGAGCAGTTCTTC.

This clonotype occurred many times. This chain's CDR3 is CASSPGGAGTDTQYF. The CDR3 region has the DNA TGTGCCAGCAGTCCAGGGGGCGCCGGCACAGATACGCAGTATTTT. The genes are TRBV28 and TRBJ2-3, with 8 bases that match TRBD1. Unmatched junction bases numbered 5, after V lost 5 bases and J lost 1 base. The CDR3 is 15 residues long. Germline CDR1 reads MDHEN; CDR2 reads SYDVKM. Supplemented by reference TRBV28 and TRBJ2-3, the full variable domain reads DVKVTQSSRYLVKRTGEKVFLECVQDMDHENMFWYRQDPGLGLRLIYFSYDVKMKEKGDIPEGYSVSREKKERFSLILESASTNQTSMYLCASSPGGAGTDTQYFGPGTRLTVL.

The rearrangement joins TRBV20-1 to TRBJ1-2; 8 bases align to TRBD1. The CDR3 runs 16 residues. Germline V gives CDR1 DFQATT, CDR2 SNEGSKA (reference sequence). The junction had 11 bases not matched to a gene; V was cut back by 1 base and J by 4 bases. In DNA, the CDR3 is TGCAGTGCTAGAGTCACCCGGACAGGGCGCCTCTATGGCTACACCTTC. Translating it yields CSARVTRTGRLYGYTF.

This clonotype has more than one count but fewer than ten. The chain combines TRBV6-5 with TRBJ2-3, with D uncertain. Trimming removed 0 bases from V and 6 bases from J, with 10 bases in between. The germline V gene has CDR1 MNHEY and CDR2 SVGAGI. The CDR3 has 14 amino acids. The DNA of the CDR3 is TGTGCCAGCAGTTACTCCGCCCGTCGTGATACGCAGTATTTT. As protein: CASSYSARRDTQYF.

This clonotype was counted at least ten times. The V gene is TRBV5-8, the J gene TRBJ2-7; D unresolved. The germline V gene encodes CDR1 SGHTS and CDR2 YDEGEE. The CDR3 is made up of 13 amino acids. Between the trimmed V and J ends, which lost 4 bases and 3 bases, there was a span of 11 bases. CDR3 residues: CASSLLDNYEQYF. DNA of the CDR3: TGTGCCAGCAGCCTACTTGACAACTACGAGCAGTACTTC.